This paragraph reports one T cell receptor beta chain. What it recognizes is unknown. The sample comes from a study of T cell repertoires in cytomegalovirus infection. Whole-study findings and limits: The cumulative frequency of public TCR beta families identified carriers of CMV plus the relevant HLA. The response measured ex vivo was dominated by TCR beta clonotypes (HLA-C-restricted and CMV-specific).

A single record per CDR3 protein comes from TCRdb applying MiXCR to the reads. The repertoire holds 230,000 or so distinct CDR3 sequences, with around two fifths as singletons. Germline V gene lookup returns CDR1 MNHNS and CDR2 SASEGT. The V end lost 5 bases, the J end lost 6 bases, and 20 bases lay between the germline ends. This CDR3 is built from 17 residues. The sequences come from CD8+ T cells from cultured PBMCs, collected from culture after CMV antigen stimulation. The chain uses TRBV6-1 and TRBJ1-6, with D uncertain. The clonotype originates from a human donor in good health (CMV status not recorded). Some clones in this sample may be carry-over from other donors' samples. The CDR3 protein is CASSPLWGMKGNSPLHF. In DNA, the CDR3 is TGTGCCAGCAGTCCTCTATGGGGTATGAAGGGTAATTCACCCCTCCACTTT.